This T cell receptor beta chain was sequenced for a study of blood T cell repertoires in COVID-19. Sequencing was performed with immunoSEQ multiplex PCR; in TCRdb, only in-frame clones are kept and a portion is missing. The repertoire consists of fewer than 150,000 clones, with approximately 84% occurring once and the leading ten covering approximately 9.5%. This clone was detected a few times. There are 14 residues in the CDR3. The germline V gene encodes CDR1 SGHTA and CDR2 FQGTGA. Trimming at V came to 3 bases and at J to 5 bases, leaving 6 bases not matched to a gene. This TCR came from a woman of 80 years or more in a cohort sampled during active or convalescent COVID-19. This chain joins TRBV7-3 and TRBJ1-1; 7 positions match TRBD1. Sequencing was performed on peripheral blood. CDR3 sequence reads: CASSFRQGSTEAFF. In DNA, the CDR3 is TGTGCCAGCAGCTTCAGACAGGGAAGTACTGAAGCTTTCTTT.